These 21 T cell receptor beta chains share one sample of origin, sequenced in a study of T cells expressing NK-cell markers. TCRdb reprocessed the 5' RACE reads; each CDR3 protein has one entry and no DNA is given. This sample's table reports roughly 170,000 distinct CDR3 sequences. Sample: blood T cells: a sorted CD56 or NKG2C T cell subset, CD4+ or CD8+ T cells, or bulk PBMC T cells (not recorded which). The receptors were sampled from a woman aged 18 to 75 in good health.

The chain recombines TRBV9 with TRBJ2-7; TCRdb lists TRBD2, though no DNA is available to test this call. CDR3 length: 18 amino acids. Germline CDR1 reads SGDLS; CDR2 reads YYNGEE. CDR3 amino acids: CASSVGPGLAGPTYEQYF.

The rearrangement joins TRBV5-1 to TRBJ2-7; the TRBD1 assignment by TCRdb is unverifiable without DNA. CDR1 is SGHRS and CDR2 is YFSETQ in the germline V gene. This CDR3 region has 14 residues. This CDR3 reads CASRPRGNSYEQYF.

V and J are TRBV4-1 and TRBJ2-7; TCRdb designates TRBD1, a call that cannot be tested without DNA. The germline V gene encodes CDR1 MGHRA and CDR2 YSYEKL. The CDR3 length is 16 residues. CDR3 sequence reads: CASSQGPLSGTGEQYF.

The chain links TRBV11-2 to TRBJ1-1; the TCRdb D gene call, TRBD1, has no DNA to confirm it. The CDR3 is 15 amino acids. Germline CDR1 is SGHAT and CDR2 is FQNNGV. This CDR3 is CASSLEWGRNTEAFF.

The chain links TRBV18 to TRBJ2-3. Germline V CDR1 and CDR2: KGHSH, LQKENI. The CDR3 totals 14 residues. The CDR3 sequence is CASSRTPGTDTQYF.

The gene calls are TRBV6-1 and TRBJ1-6. The CDR3 spans 16 residues. CDR1 and CDR2 (germline): MNHNS, SASEGT. CDR3 in amino acids: CASSLKAGSHNSPLHF.

The chain recombines TRBV12-3 or TRBV12-4 with TRBJ2-1; TCRdb proposes TRBD2, but this gene call is untestable without DNA. The CDR3 totals 16 residues. Here the CDR3 reads CASSDYPTTSGNEQFF.

V is TRBV6-6 and J is TRBJ2-7; lacking DNA, the TRBD1 call made by TCRdb goes unchecked. Germline V gene lookup returns CDR1 MNHNY and CDR2 SVGAGI (reference sequence). There are 13 residues in the CDR3. CDR3 residues: CASRPGQPYEQYF.

This chain links TRBV4-1 with TRBJ2-1; TCRdb calls TRBD2, which cannot be checked without DNA. The CDR3 covers 16 residues. Looked up from germline, CDR1 is MGHRA and CDR2 is YSYEKL. The chain's CDR3 is CASSQASGNSYNEQFF.

This sequence joins TRBV6-1 and TRBJ1-1; the TCRdb D gene call, TRBD1, has no DNA to confirm it. Germline CDR1 is MNHNS and CDR2 is SASEGT. The CDR3 runs 14 residues. The CDR3 sequence is CASRRPGVNTEAFF.

The J gene is TRBJ1-6, the V gene TRBV5-5. The CDR3 spans 15 residues. Germline CDR1 SGHKS, CDR2 YYEKEE (reference sequence). The CDR3 loop is CASSLGEGYNSPLHF.

This chain links TRBV11-2 with TRBJ2-5; absent DNA, TCRdb's TRBD1 call cannot be checked. Germline lookup yields CDR1 SGHAT and CDR2 FQNNGV. The CDR3 runs to 14 residues. The CDR3 region is CASSRSTGAETQYF.

V gene TRBV5-1 combines with J gene TRBJ1-6; TCRdb proposes TRBD1, but this gene call is untestable without DNA. There are 15 residues in the CDR3. Germline CDR1 SGHRS, CDR2 YFSETQ. This CDR3 is CASRPSGQGDSPLHF. The full variable domain, its missing parts supplied by reference TRBV5-1 and TRBJ1-6, is KAGVTQTPRYLIKTRGQQVTLSCSPISGHRSVSWYQQTPGQGLQFLFEYFSETQRNKGNFPGRFSGRQFSNSRSEMNVSTLELGDSALYLCASRPSGQGDSPLHFGNGTRLTVT.

This chain links TRBV5-1 with TRBJ2-3; there is no DNA to check the TCRdb D call of TRBD2. The CDR3 consists of 16 residues. Germline V gene sequence: CDR1 SGHRS, CDR2 YFSETQ. CDR3 amino acids: CASSFPGLDLTDTQYF.

The rearrangement joins TRBV7-2 to TRBJ1-1. CDR1 is SGHTA and CDR2 is FQGNSA in the germline V gene. This CDR3 spans 13 amino acids. This CDR3 reads CASTQMVNTEAFF.

The J gene is TRBJ2-1, the V gene TRBV7-2; the TCRdb call, TRBD2, lacks DNA for checking. Germline V CDR1 and CDR2: SGHTA, FQGNSA. There are 15 residues in the CDR3. The CDR3 is CASSLSPTRNNEQFF.

The gene calls are TRBV3-1 and TRBJ2-2; TCRdb proposes TRBD1, but this gene call is untestable without DNA. The V gene's germline CDR1 is LGHDT and CDR2 YNNKEL (reference sequence). The CDR3 is 16 residues long. The CDR3 is CASSQQRQVGTGELFF.

The chain has TRBV14 and TRBJ2-1. This CDR3 comprises 12 residues. Germline CDR1 is SGHDN and CDR2 is FVKESK. CDR3 region: CASSQVLNEQFF.

The rearrangement links TRBV20-1 to TRBJ2-3; TCRdb picks TRBD2, but there is no DNA to check that call. The CDR3 is 16 residues long. Germline V gene data show CDR1 as DFQATT and CDR2 as SNEGSKA (reference sequence). This CDR3 reads CSARPMSGSGGDTQYF.

This chain links TRBV12-3 or TRBV12-4 with TRBJ2-5; the D call from TCRdb, TRBD2, cannot be confirmed without DNA. The CDR3 covers 15 residues. CDR3 sequence reads: CASTLFGGGPKTQYF.

This sequence joins TRBV14 and TRBJ2-1; TCRdb indicates TRBD2, and absent DNA this call remains unverified. Looked up from germline, CDR1 is SGHDN and CDR2 is FVKESK. The CDR3 has 17 amino acids. The CDR3 loop is CASSQGAARGSYNEQFF.